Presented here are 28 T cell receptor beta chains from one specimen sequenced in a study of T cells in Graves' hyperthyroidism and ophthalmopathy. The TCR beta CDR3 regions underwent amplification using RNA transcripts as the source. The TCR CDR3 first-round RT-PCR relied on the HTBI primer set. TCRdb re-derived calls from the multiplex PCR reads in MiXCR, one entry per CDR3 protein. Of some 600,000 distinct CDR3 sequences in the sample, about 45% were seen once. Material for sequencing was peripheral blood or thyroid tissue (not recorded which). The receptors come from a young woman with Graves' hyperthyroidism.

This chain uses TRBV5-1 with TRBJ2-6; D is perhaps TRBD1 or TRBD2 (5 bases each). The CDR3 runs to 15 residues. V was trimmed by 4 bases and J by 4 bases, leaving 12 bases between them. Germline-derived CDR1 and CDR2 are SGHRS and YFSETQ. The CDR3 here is CASSVQGAGANVLTF. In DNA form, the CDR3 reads TGCGCCAGCAGCGTTCAGGGAGCAGGGGCCAACGTCCTGACTTTC.

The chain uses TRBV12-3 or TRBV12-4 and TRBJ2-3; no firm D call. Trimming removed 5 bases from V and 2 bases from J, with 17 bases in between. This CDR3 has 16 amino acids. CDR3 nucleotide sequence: TGTGCCAGCAGTGGCCAGACATCATCCCCCACAGATACGCAGTATTTT. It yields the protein CASSGQTSSPTDTQYF.

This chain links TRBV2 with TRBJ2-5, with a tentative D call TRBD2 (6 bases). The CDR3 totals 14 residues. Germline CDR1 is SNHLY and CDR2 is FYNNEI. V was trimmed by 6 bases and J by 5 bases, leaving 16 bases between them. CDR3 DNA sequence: TGTGCCAGCAGGGGGCGGGATAAGCATGAGACCCAGTACTTC. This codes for CASRGRDKHETQYF.

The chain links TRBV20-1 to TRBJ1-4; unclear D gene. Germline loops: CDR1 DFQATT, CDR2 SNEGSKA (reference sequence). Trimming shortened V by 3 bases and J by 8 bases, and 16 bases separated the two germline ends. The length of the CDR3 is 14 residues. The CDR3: CSARSPAPREKLFF. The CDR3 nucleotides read TGCAGTGCTAGGTCGCCAGCTCCGCGCGAAAAACTGTTTTTT.

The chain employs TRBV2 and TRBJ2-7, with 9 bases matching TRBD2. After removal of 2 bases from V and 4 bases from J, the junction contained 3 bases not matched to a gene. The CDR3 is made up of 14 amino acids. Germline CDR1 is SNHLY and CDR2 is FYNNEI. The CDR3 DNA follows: TGTGCCAGCAGTGAAACTAGCGGGCCGTACGAGCAGTACTTC. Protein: CASSETSGPYEQYF.

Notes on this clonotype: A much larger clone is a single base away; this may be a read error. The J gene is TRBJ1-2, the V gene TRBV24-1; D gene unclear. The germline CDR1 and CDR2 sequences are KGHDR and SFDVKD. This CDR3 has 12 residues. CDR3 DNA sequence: TGTGCCACCCAAGACACGGACTATAGCTACACCTTC. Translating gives CATQDTDYSYTF.

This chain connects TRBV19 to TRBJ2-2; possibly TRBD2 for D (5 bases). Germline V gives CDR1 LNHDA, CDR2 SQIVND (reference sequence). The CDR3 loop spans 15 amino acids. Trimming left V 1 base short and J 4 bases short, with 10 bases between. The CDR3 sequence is CASSIVFGVTGELFF. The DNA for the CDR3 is TGTGCCAGTAGTATAGTATTCGGGGTCACCGGGGAGCTGTTTTTT.

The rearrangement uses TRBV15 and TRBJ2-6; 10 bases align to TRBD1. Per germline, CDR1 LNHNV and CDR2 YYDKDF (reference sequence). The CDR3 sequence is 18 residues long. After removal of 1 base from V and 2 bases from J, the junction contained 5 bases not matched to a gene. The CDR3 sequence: CATSRATGGKAGANVLTF. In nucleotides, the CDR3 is TGTGCCACCAGCAGAGCGACAGGGGGCAAGGCTGGGGCCAACGTCCTGACTTTC. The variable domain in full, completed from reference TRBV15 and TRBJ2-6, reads DAMVIQNPRYQVTQFGKPVTLSCSQTLNHNVMYWYQQKSSQAPKLLFHYYDKDFNNEADTPDNFQSRRPNTSFCFLDIRSPGLGDTAMYLCATSRATGGKAGANVLTFGAGSRLTVL.

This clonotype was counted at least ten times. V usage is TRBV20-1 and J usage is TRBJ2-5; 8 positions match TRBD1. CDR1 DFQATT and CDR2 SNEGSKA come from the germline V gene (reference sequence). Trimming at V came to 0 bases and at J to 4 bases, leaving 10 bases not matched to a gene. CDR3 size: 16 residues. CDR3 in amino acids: CSARDLTQGARETQYF. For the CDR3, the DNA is TGCAGTGCTAGAGATCTTACGCAGGGGGCAAGAGAGACCCAGTACTTC.

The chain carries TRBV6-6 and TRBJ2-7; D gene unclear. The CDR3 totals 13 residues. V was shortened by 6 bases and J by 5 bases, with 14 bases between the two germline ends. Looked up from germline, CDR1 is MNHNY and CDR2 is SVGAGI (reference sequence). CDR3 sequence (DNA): TGTGCCAGCAGCCCTGAACATACCCACGAGCAGTACTTC. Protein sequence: CASSPEHTHEQYF.

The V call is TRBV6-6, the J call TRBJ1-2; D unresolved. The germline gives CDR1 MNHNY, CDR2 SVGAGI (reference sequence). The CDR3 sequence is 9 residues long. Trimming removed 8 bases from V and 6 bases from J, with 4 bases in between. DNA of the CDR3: TGTGCCAGCGGGAATGGCTACACCTTC. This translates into CASGNGYTF.

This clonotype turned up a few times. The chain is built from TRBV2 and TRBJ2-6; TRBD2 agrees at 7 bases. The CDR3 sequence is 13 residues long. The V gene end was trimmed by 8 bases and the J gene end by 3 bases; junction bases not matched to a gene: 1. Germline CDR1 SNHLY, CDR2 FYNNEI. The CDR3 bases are TGTGCCAGCGGGGGGGATGGGGCCAACGTCCTGACTTTC. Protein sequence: CASGGDGANVLTF.

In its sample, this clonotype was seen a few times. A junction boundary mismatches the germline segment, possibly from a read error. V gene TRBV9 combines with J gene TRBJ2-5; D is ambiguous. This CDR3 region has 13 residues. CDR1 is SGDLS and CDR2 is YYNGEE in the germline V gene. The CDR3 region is CASSVDPRETQYF. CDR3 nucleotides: TGTGCCAGCAGTGTAGACCCTAGGGAGACCCAGTACTTC. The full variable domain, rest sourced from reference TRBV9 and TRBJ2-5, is DSGVTQTPKHLITATGQRVTLRCSPRSGDLSVYWYQQSLDQGLQFLIQYYNGEERAKGNILERFSAQQFPDLHSELNLSSLELGDSALYFCASSVDPRETQYFGPGTRLLVL.

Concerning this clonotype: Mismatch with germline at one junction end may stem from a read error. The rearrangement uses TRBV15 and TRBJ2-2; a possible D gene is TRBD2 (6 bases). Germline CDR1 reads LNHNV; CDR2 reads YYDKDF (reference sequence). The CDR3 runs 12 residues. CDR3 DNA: TGTGCCACCAGCAGAGATGCCGGGGGGCTGTTTTTT. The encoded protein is CATSRDAGGLFF.

CDR3 residues: CASSSPGTSGGTYEQYF. The CDR3 DNA reads as TGTGCCAGCAGCTCCCCCGGGACTAGCGGGGGTACCTACGAGCAGTACTTC. The chain uses TRBV7-2 and TRBJ2-7; TRBD2 agrees at 14 bases. V shed 4 bases and J 2 bases; nucleotides not matched to a gene: 7. Germline V gives CDR1 SGHTA, CDR2 FQGNSA. The CDR3 extends over 17 amino acids.

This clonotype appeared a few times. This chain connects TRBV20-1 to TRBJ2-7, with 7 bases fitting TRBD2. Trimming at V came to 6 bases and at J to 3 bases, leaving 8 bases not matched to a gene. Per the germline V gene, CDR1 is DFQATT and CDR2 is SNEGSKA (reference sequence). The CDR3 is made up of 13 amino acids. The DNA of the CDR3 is TGCAGTGCCCCAGACCGCGGGGGCTACGAGCAGTACTTC. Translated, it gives CSAPDRGGYEQYF.

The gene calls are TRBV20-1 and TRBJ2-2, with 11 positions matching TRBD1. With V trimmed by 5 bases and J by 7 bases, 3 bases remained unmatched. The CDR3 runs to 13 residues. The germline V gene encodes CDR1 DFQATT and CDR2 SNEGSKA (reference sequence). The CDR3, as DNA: TGCAGTGCTGGACAGGGGGCTGGCGGGGAGCTGTTTTTT. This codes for CSAGQGAGGELFF.

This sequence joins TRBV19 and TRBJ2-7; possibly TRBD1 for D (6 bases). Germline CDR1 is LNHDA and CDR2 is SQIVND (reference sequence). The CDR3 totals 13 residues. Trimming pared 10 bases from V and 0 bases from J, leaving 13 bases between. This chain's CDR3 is CATRQASSYEQYF. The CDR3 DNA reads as TGTGCCACCAGACAGGCGAGCTCCTACGAGCAGTACTTC.

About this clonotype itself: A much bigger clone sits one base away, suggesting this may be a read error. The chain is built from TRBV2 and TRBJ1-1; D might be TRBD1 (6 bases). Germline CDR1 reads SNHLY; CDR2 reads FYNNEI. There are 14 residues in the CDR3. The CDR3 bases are TGTGCCGGCAGTGAGGGCAGGGGTAACACTGAAGCTTTCTTT. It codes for CAGSEGRGNTEAFF.

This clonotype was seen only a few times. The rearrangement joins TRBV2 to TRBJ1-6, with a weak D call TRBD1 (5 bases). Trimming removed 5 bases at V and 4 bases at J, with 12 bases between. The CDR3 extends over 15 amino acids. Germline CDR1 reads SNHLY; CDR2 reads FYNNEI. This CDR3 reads CASSPRDGYNSPLHF. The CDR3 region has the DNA TGTGCCAGCAGTCCTCGGGACGGATATAATTCACCCCTCCACTTT.

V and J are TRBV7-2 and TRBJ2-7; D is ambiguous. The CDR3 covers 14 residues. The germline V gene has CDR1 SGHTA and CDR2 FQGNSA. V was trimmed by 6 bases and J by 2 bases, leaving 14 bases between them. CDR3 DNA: TGTGCCAGCAGTTTCCATGACGTTACCTACGAGCAGTACTTC. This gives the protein CASSFHDVTYEQYF.

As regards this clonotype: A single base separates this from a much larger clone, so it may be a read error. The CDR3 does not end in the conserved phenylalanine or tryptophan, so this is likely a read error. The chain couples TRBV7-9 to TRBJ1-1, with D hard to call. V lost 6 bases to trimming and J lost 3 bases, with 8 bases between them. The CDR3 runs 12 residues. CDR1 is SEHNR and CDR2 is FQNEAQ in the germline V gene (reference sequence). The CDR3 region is CASSTLHTEAFL. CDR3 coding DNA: TGTGCCAGCAGTACCCTACACACTGAAGCTTTCCTT.

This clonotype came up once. The CDR3 DNA reads TGTGCCAGCAGCTTCCGGGACGGTGCGACCCAGTACTTC. Residues: CASSFRDGATQYF. The rearrangement joins TRBV5-5 to TRBJ2-5; D is perhaps TRBD1 or TRBD2 (5 bases each). CDR3 length equals 13 residues. Germline assignment: CDR1 SGHKS and CDR2 YYEKEE (reference sequence). V lost 2 bases to trimming and J lost 7 bases, with 12 bases between them.

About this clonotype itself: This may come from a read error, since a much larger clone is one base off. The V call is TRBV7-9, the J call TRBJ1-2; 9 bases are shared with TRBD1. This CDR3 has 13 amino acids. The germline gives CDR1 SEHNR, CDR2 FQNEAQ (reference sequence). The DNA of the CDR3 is TGTACCAGCAGAGAGGGACAGGGCTATGGCTACACCTTC. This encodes CTSREGQGYGYTF.

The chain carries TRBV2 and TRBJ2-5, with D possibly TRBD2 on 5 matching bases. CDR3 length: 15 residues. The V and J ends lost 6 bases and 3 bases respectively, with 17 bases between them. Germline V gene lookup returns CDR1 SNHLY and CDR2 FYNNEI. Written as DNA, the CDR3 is TGTGCCAGCAGCCAAGGTCGGGGAAGGGAAGAGACCCAGTACTTC. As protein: CASSQGRGREETQYF.

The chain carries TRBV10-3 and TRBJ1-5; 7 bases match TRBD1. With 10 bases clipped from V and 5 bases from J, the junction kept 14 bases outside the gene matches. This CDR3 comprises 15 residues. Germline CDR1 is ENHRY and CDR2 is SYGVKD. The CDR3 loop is CASRGRQGRDQPQHF. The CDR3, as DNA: TGTGCCAGCAGGGGACGACAGGGTCGGGATCAGCCCCAGCATTTT.

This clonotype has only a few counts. CDR3 amino acids: CASSSARGRNSPLHF. The CDR3, as DNA: TGTGCCAGCAGTTCAGCGCGGGGGAGGAATTCACCCCTCCACTTT. This chain links TRBV12-3 or TRBV12-4 with TRBJ1-6; the D gene is possibly TRBD1 (5 bases). V was clipped by 4 bases and J by 7 bases, with 14 bases between them. CDR3 length equals 15 residues.

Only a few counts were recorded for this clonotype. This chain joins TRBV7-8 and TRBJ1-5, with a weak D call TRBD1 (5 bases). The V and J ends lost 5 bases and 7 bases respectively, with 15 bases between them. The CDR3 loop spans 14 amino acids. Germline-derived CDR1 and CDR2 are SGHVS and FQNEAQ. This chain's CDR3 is CASSRRGPEQPQHF. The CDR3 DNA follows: TGTGCCAGCAGCCGACGGGGCCCCGAACAGCCCCAGCATTTT.